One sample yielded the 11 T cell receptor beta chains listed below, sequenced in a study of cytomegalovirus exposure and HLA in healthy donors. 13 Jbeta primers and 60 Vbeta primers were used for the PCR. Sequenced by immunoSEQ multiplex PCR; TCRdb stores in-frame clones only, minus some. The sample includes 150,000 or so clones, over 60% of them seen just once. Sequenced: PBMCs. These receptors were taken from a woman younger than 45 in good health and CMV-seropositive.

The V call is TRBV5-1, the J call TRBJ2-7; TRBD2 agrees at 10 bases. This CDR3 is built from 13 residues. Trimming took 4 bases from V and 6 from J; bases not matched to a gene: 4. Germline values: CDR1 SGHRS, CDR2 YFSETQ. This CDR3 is CASSLAGVGEQYF. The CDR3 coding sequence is TGCGCCAGCAGCCTAGCGGGAGTAGGCGAGCAGTACTTC.

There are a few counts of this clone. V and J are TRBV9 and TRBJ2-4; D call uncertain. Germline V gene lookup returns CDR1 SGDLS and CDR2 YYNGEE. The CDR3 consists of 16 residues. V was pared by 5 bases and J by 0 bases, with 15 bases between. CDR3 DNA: TGTGCCAGCAGATCTTTGTGGGCGCTAGCCAAAAACATTCAGTACTTC. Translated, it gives CASRSLWALAKNIQYF.

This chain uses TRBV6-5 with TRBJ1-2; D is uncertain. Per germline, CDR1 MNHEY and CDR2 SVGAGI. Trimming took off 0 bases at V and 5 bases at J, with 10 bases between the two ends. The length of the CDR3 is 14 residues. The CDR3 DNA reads TGTGCCAGCAGTTACTCCCCAGAAGTTTATGGCTACACCTTC. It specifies CASSYSPEVYGYTF.

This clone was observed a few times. The CDR3 loop is CASSPPTSDTQYF. In DNA form, the CDR3 reads TGTGCCAGCAGCCCCCCGACTAGTGATACGCAGTATTTT. The chain carries TRBV5-4 and TRBJ2-3, with TRBD2 as a possible D gene (6 bases). Germline CDR1 SGHNT, CDR2 YYREEE (reference sequence). The germline V and J ends were trimmed by 4 bases and 6 bases, with 12 bases remaining between them. The CDR3 length is 13 residues.

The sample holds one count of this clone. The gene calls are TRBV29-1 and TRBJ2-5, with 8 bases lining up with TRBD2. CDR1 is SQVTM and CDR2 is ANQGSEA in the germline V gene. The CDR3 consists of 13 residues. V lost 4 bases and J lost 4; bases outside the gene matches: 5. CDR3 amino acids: CSVAAGGGETQYF. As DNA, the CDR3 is TGCAGCGTTGCTGCGGGGGGAGGAGAGACCCAGTACTTC.

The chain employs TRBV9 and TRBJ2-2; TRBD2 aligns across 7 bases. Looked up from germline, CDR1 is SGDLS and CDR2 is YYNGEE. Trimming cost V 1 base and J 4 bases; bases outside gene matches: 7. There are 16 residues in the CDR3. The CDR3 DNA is TGTGCCAGCAGCGTATGGGGGGACTACATCACCGGGGAGCTGTTTTTT. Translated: CASSVWGDYITGELFF.

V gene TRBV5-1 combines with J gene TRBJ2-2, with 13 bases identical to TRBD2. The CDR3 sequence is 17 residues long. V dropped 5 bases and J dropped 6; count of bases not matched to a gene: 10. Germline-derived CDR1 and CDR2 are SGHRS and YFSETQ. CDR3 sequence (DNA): TGCGCCAGCAGTTCGACTAGCGGGAGGATGGCTTCCGGGGAGCTGTTTTTT. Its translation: CASSSTSGRMASGELFF.

Here the CDR3 reads CASIGQEQTQYF. For the CDR3, the DNA is TGTGCCAGCATTGGACAGGAACAGACCCAGTACTTC. The V gene is TRBV21-1, the J gene TRBJ2-5; the table calls TRBD1, which could not be checked here. TRBV21-1 is recorded as a pseudogene. There are 12 residues in the CDR3.

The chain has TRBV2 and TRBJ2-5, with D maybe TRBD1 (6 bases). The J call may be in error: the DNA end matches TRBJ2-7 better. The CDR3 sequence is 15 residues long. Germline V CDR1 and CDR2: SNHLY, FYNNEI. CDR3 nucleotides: TGTGCCAGCAGCACAACCCTACAGGGCTCGGGCGAGCAGTACTTC. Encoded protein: CASSTTLQGSGEQYF.

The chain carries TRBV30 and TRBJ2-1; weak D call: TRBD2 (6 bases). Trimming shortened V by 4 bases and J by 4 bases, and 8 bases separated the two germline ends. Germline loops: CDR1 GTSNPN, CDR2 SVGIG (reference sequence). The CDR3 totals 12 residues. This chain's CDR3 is CAWNGGYNEQFF. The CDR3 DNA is TGTGCCTGGAACGGGGGTTACAATGAGCAGTTCTTC.

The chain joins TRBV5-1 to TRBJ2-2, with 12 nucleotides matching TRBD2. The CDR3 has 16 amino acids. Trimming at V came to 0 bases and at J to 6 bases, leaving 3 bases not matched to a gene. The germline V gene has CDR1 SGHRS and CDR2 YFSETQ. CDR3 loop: CASSLGLAGDPGELFF. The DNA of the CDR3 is TGCGCCAGCAGCTTGGGACTAGCGGGAGACCCCGGGGAGCTGTTTTTT.